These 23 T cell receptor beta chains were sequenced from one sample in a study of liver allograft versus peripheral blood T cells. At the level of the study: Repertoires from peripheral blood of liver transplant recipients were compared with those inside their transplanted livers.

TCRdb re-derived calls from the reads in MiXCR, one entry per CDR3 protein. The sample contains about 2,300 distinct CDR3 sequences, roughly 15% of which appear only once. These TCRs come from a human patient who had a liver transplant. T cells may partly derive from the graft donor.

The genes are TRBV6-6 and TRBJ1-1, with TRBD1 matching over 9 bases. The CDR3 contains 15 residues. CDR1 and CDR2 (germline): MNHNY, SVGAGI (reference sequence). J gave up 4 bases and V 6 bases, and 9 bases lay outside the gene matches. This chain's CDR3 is CASSGDRALSTEAFF. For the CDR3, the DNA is TGTGCCAGCAGCGGGGACAGGGCTCTAAGCACTGAAGCTTTCTTT.

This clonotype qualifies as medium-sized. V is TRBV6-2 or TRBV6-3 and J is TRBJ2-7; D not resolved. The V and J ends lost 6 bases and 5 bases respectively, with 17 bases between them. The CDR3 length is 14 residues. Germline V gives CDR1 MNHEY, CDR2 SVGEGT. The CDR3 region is CASSHRRIVDEQYV. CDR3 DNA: TGTGCCAGCAGCCATCGGCGAATCGTGGACGAGCAGTACGTC.

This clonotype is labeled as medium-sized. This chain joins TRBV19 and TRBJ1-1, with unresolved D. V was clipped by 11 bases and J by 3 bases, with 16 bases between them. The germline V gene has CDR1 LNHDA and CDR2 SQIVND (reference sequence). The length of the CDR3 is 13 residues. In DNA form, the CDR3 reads TGTGCCTCCAAGACCGTGTTGTACACTGAAGCTTTCTTT. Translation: CASKTVLYTEAFF.

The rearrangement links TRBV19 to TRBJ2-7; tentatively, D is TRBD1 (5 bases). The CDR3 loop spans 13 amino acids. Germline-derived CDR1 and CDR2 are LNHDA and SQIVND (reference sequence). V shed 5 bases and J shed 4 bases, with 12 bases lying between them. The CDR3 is CASSRTSGYEQYV. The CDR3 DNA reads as TGTGCCAGTAGTCGGACGTCAGGGTACGAGCAGTACGTC.

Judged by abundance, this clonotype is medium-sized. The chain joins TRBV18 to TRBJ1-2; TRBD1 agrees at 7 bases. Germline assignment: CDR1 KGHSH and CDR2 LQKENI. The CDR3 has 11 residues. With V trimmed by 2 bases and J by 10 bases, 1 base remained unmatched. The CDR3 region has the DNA TGTGCCAGCTCACCAGACAGGGACTACACCTTC. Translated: CASSPDRDYTF.

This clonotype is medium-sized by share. CDR3 DNA: TGTGCCAGCAGTTCTGAGGGAAGCAATCAGCCCCAGCATTTT. Protein: CASSSEGSNQPQHF. The chain is built from TRBV6-2 or TRBV6-3 and TRBJ1-5; D ambiguous. This CDR3 comprises 14 residues. The germline V gene has CDR1 MNHEY and CDR2 SVGEGT. Trimming stripped 4 bases from V and 1 base from J, with 8 bases between.

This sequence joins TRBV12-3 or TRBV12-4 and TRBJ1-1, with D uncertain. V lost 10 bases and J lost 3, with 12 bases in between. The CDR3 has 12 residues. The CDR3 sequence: CAIRRQYTEAFF. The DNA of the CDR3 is TGTGCCATCCGCCGGCAGTACACTGAAGCTTTCTTT.

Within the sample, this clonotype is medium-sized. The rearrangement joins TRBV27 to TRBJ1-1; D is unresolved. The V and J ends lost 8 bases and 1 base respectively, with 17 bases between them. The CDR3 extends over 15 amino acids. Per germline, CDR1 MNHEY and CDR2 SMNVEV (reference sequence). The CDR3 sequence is CASFPALTGNTEAFF. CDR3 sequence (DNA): TGTGCCAGCTTTCCAGCTTTAACGGGGAACACTGAAGCTTTCTTT.

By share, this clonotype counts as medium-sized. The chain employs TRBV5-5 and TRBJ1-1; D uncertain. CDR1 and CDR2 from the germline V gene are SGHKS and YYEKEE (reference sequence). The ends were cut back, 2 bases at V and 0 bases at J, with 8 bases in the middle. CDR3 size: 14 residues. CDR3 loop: CASSFGDVNTEAFF. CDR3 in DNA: TGTGCCAGCAGCTTTGGAGACGTGAACACTGAAGCTTTCTTT.

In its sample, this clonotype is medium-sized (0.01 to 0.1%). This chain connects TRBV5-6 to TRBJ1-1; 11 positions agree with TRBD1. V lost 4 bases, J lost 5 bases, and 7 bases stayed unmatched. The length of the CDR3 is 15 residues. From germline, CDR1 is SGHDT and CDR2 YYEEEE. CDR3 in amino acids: CASSRRGTGGTEAFF. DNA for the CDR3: TGTGCCAGCAGCCGTCGAGGGACAGGGGGAACTGAAGCTTTCTTT.

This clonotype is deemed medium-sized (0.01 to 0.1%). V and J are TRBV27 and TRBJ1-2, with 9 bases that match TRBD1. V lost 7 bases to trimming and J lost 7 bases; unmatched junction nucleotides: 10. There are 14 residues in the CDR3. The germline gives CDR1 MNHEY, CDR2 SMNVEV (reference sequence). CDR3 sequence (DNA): TGTGCCAGCACCCCAAACAGGGGGCTGGGTGGCTACACCTTC. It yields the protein CASTPNRGLGGYTF.

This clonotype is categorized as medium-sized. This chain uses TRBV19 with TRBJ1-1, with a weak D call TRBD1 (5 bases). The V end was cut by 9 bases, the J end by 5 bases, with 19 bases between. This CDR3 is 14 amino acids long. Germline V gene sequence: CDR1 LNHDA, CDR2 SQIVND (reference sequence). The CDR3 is CASEKGNLWTEAFF. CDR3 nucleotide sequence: TGTGCCAGCGAAAAGGGGAACTTATGGACTGAAGCTTTCTTT.

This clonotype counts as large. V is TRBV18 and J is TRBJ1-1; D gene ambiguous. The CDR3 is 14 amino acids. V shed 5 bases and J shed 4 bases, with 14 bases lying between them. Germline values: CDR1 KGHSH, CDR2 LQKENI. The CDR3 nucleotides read TGTGCCAGCTCAAATCAGGTTGGAAGCACTGAAGCTTTCTTT. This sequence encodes CASSNQVGSTEAFF. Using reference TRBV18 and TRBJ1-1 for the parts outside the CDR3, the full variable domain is NAGVMQNPRHLVRRRGQEARLRCSPMKGHSHVYWYRQLPEEGLKFMVYLQKENIIDESGMPKERFSAEFPKEGPSILRIQQVVRGDSAAYFCASSNQVGSTEAFFGQGTRLTVV.

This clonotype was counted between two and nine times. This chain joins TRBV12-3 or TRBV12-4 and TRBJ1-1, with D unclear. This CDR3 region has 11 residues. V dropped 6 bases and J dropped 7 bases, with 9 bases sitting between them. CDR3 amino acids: CASSGGVEAFF. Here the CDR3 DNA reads TGTGCCAGCAGCGGCGGGGTTGAAGCTTTCTTT.

The CDR3 DNA is TGCGCCAGCAAGGACAGGGTGGACACTGAAGCTTTCTTT. Translating gives CASKDRVDTEAFF. The chain has TRBV10-1 and TRBJ1-1; 8 bases are a match to TRBD1. Germline values: CDR1 WNHNN, CDR2 SYGVQD (reference sequence). Trimming took 7 bases from V and 3 from J; bases not matched to a gene: 4. The CDR3 totals 13 residues.

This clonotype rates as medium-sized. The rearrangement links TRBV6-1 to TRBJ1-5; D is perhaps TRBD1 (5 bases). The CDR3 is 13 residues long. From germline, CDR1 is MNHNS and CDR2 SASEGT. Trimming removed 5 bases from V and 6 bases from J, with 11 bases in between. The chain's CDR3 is CASSNRKSQPQHF. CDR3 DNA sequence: TGTGCCAGCAGTAACAGGAAGTCTCAGCCCCAGCATTTT.

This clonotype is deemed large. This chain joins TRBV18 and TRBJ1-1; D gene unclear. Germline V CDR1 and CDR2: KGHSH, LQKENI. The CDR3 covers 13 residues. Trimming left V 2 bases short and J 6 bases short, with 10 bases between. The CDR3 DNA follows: TGTGCCAGCTCACCAGAAACAACAGCTGAAGCTTTCTTT. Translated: CASSPETTAEAFF.

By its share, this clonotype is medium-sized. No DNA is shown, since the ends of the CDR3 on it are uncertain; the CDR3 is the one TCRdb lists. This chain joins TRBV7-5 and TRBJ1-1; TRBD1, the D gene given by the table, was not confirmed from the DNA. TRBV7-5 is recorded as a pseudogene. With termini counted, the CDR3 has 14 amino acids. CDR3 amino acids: CISVPEAEGGGAFF.

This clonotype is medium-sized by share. CDR3 in DNA: TGTGCCAGCTCACTGGGACAGGGTAATGAAAAACTGTTTTTT. It is translated as CASSLGQGNEKLFF. V usage is TRBV18 and J usage is TRBJ1-4; 9 nucleotides agree with TRBD1. V shed 4 bases and J 4 bases; nucleotides not matched to a gene: 1. Germline V CDR1 and CDR2: KGHSH, LQKENI. The CDR3 runs to 14 residues. Using reference TRBV18 and TRBJ1-4 for the parts outside the CDR3, the full variable domain is NAGVMQNPRHLVRRRGQEARLRCSPMKGHSHVYWYRQLPEEGLKFMVYLQKENIIDESGMPKERFSAEFPKEGPSILRIQQVVRGDSAAYFCASSLGQGNEKLFFGSGTQLSVL.

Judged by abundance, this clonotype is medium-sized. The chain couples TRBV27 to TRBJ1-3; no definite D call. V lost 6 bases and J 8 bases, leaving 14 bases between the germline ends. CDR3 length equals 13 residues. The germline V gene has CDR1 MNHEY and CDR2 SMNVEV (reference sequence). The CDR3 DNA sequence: TGTGCCAGCAGCCTAACAGAGGGAGACACCATATATTTT. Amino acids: CASSLTEGDTIYF.

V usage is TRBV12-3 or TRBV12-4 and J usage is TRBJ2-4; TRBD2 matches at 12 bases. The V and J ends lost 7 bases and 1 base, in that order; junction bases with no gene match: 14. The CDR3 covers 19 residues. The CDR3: CASTTSTSGGSVAKNIQYF. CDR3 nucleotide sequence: TGTGCCAGCACCACTTCCACTAGCGGGGGGTCCGTGGCCAAAAACATTCAGTACTTC.

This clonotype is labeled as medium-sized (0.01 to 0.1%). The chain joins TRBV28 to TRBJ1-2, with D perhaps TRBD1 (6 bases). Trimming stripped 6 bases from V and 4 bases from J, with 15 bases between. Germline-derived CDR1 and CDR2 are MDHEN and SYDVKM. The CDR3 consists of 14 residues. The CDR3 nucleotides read TGTGCCAGCAGGAATACCGGGACAACCTATGGCTACACCTTC. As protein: CASRNTGTTYGYTF.

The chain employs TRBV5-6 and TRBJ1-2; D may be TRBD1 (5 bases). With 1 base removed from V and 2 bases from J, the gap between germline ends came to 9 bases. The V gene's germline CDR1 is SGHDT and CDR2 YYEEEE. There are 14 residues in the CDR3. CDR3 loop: CASSLIGGNYGYTF. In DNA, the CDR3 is TGTGCCAGCAGCTTGATTGGGGGGAACTATGGCTACACCTTC. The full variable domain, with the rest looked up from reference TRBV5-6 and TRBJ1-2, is DAGVTQSPTHLIKTRGQQVTLRCSPKSGHDTVSWYQQALGQGPQFIFQYYEEEERQRGNFPDRFSGHQFPNYSSELNVNALLLGDSALYLCASSLIGGNYGYTFGSGTRLTVV.